A selection of T cell receptor beta chains follows, all from one sample in a study of T cell responses to AZD1222 COVID-19 vaccine. The assay was immunoSEQ multiplex PCR, and TCRdb's table has in-frame clones only and misses some. The sample contains some 100,000 clones, 80% to 90% of which appear only once. The specimen comprised peripheral blood, sampled 28 days after the second AZD1222 dose. These receptor sequences come from an adult who received the AZD1222 COVID-19 vaccine. The CDR3 runs from the conserved cysteine through the conserved F or W. The D gene is left open where the match is weak. Clone size appears in some rows only: once, few, many, or a class for an expanded clone.

d_call: TRBD1; j_call: TRBJ1-1; clone_size: -; v_call: TRBV3-1/TRBV3-2; cdr3_length: 12; cdr3_aa: CASSPGTGDPFF; cdr3_nt: TGTGCCAGCAGCCCCGGGACAGGGGACCCTTTCTTT
d_call: TRBD1; j_call: TRBJ1-1; clone_size: once; v_call: TRBV18; cdr3_length: 17; cdr3_aa: CASSPFRTGQGNTEAFF; cdr3_nt: TGTGCCAGCTCACCTTTCCGTACGGGACAGGGGAACACTGAAGCTTTCTTT
d_call: TRBD1; j_call: TRBJ2-7; clone_size: -; v_call: TRBV15; cdr3_length: 17; cdr3_aa: CATSPRLGQGKYYEQYF; cdr3_nt: TGTGCCACCAGCCCTCGCCTGGGACAGGGGAAGTACTACGAGCAGTACTTC
d_call: TRBD1; j_call: TRBJ1-1; clone_size: -; v_call: TRBV6-5; cdr3_length: 15; cdr3_aa: CASSYLWTGGSEAFF; cdr3_nt: TGTGCCAGCAGTTACTTGTGGACAGGGGGATCTGAAGCTTTCTTT
d_call: -; j_call: TRBJ1-4; clone_size: -; v_call: TRBV2; cdr3_length: 15; cdr3_aa: CASNPMGGSNEKLFF; cdr3_nt: TGTGCCAGCAATCCGATGGGGGGGTCTAATGAAAAACTGTTTTTT
d_call: -; j_call: TRBJ2-3; clone_size: -; v_call: TRBV9; cdr3_length: 16; cdr3_aa: CASSVVGGLITDTQYF; cdr3_nt: TGTGCCAGCAGCGTAGTGGGCGGATTAATTACAGATACGCAGTATTTT
d_call: -; j_call: TRBJ1-2; clone_size: -; v_call: TRBV24-1; cdr3_length: 13; cdr3_aa: CATSDDEEGGYTF; cdr3_nt: TGTGCCACCAGTGATGACGAGGAGGGTGGCTACACCTTC
d_call: TRBD2; j_call: TRBJ2-1; clone_size: -; v_call: TRBV2; cdr3_length: 16; cdr3_aa: CASSDNIAGVVNEQFF; cdr3_nt: TGTGCCAGCAGTGATAATATAGCGGGAGTAGTCAATGAGCAGTTCTTC
d_call: -; j_call: TRBJ2-2; clone_size: -; v_call: TRBV7-9; cdr3_length: 16; cdr3_aa: CASSLVVGRYTGELFF; cdr3_nt: TGTGCCAGCAGCTTAGTTGTCGGACGGTACACCGGGGAGCTGTTTTTT
d_call: TRBD2; j_call: TRBJ2-3; clone_size: -; v_call: TRBV5-8; cdr3_length: 20; cdr3_aa: CASSLAGTSGGYEGTDTQYF; cdr3_nt: TGTGCCAGCAGCTTGGCCGGGACTAGCGGGGGGTATGAGGGCACAGATACGCAGTATTTT
d_call: -; j_call: TRBJ1-4; clone_size: -; v_call: TRBV6-6; cdr3_length: 14; cdr3_aa: CASSRQAWGEKLFF; cdr3_nt: TGTGCCAGCAGCCGTCAGGCGTGGGGGGAAAAACTGTTTTTT
d_call: TRBD1; j_call: TRBJ1-4; clone_size: -; v_call: TRBV6-1; cdr3_length: 14; cdr3_aa: CASSDGTVNEKLFF; cdr3_nt: TGTGCCAGCAGTGACGGGACAGTCAATGAAAAACTGTTTTTT
d_call: TRBD1; j_call: TRBJ2-7; clone_size: few; v_call: TRBV6-5; cdr3_length: 14; cdr3_aa: CASSSGTGAGEQYF; cdr3_nt: TGTGCCAGCAGTTCCGGGACAGGGGCTGGCGAGCAGTACTTC
d_call: TRBD2; j_call: TRBJ2-7; clone_size: -; v_call: TRBV5-5; cdr3_length: 17; cdr3_aa: CASRLGVLAGVTYEQYF; cdr3_nt: TGTGCCAGCAGATTGGGGGTACTAGCGGGAGTTACCTACGAGCAGTACTTC
d_call: TRBD2; j_call: TRBJ2-7; clone_size: -; v_call: TRBV6-6; cdr3_length: 16; cdr3_aa: CASSYPTAGGPGEQYF; cdr3_nt: TGTGCCAGCAGTTATCCTACAGCGGGAGGGCCGGGTGAGCAGTACTTC
d_call: -; j_call: TRBJ1-5; clone_size: once; v_call: TRBV6-6; cdr3_length: 15; cdr3_aa: CASSYWGAVDQPQHF; cdr3_nt: TGTGCCAGCAGTTATTGGGGGGCTGTCGATCAGCCCCAGCATTTT
d_call: -; j_call: TRBJ1-6; clone_size: -; v_call: TRBV5-6; cdr3_length: 15; cdr3_aa: CASSLALDFASPLHF; cdr3_nt: TGTGCCAGCAGCTTGGCACTGGACTTTGCTTCACCCCTCCACTTT
d_call: -; j_call: TRBJ1-1; clone_size: -; v_call: TRBV2; cdr3_length: 14; cdr3_aa: CASLKQGAGTEAFF; cdr3_nt: TGTGCCAGCCTTAAACAGGGAGCTGGCACTGAAGCTTTCTTT
d_call: -; j_call: TRBJ1-5; clone_size: -; v_call: TRBV19; cdr3_length: 13; cdr3_aa: CASSRGWNQPQHF; cdr3_nt: TGTGCCAGTAGTCGAGGGTGGAATCAGCCCCAGCATTTT
d_call: -; j_call: TRBJ2-7; clone_size: -; v_call: TRBV9; cdr3_length: 12; cdr3_aa: CASSRDGYEQYF; cdr3_nt: TGTGCCAGCAGCAGAGATGGCTACGAGCAGTACTTC
d_call: TRBD1; j_call: TRBJ2-7; clone_size: few; v_call: TRBV18; cdr3_length: 17; cdr3_aa: CASSLVHPGQGAREQYF; cdr3_nt: TGTGCCAGCTCACTCGTTCATCCGGGACAGGGGGCGCGGGAGCAGTACTTC
d_call: -; j_call: TRBJ1-1; clone_size: -; v_call: TRBV7-9; cdr3_length: 14; cdr3_aa: CASSVNPGNSEAFF; cdr3_nt: TGTGCCAGCAGCGTAAACCCGGGAAACAGTGAAGCTTTCTTT
d_call: -; j_call: TRBJ1-2; clone_size: once; v_call: TRBV4-1; cdr3_length: 13; cdr3_aa: CASSQDRNYGYTF; cdr3_nt: TGCGCCAGCAGCCAAGACAGAAACTATGGCTACACCTTC
d_call: TRBD1; j_call: TRBJ1-5; clone_size: once; v_call: TRBV6-6; cdr3_length: 19; cdr3_aa: CASSPRFFQGAVGNQPQHF; cdr3_nt: TGTGCCAGCAGTCCCCGGTTTTTCCAGGGGGCTGTGGGCAATCAGCCCCAGCATTTT
d_call: TRBD1; j_call: TRBJ1-5; clone_size: -; v_call: TRBV6-5; cdr3_length: 14; cdr3_aa: CASSYGGTDQPQHF; cdr3_nt: TGTGCCAGCAGTTACGGGGGGACAGATCAGCCCCAGCATTTT
d_call: -; j_call: TRBJ1-5; clone_size: few; v_call: TRBV2; cdr3_length: 15; cdr3_aa: CASSGWTQGNQPQHF; cdr3_nt: TGTGCCAGCAGTGGATGGACCCAGGGAAATCAGCCCCAGCATTTT
d_call: TRBD1; j_call: TRBJ2-7; clone_size: -; v_call: TRBV24-1; cdr3_length: 16; cdr3_aa: CATSDGGQGDLCEQYF; cdr3_nt: TGTGCCACCAGTGACGGCGGACAGGGGGACTTGTGCGAGCAGTACTTC
d_call: -; j_call: TRBJ1-2; clone_size: -; v_call: TRBV19; cdr3_length: 13; cdr3_aa: CASSPGRAGGYTF; cdr3_nt: TGTGCCAGTAGCCCGGGACGGGCGGGCGGCTACACCTTC
d_call: -; j_call: TRBJ2-1; clone_size: -; v_call: TRBV18; cdr3_length: 16; cdr3_aa: CASSPTALASYNEQFF; cdr3_nt: TGTGCCAGCTCACCCACCGCGCTAGCGAGTTACAATGAGCAGTTCTTC
d_call: TRBD1; j_call: TRBJ2-7; clone_size: -; v_call: TRBV6-2/TRBV6-3; cdr3_length: 17; cdr3_aa: CASSPDRGAYHTYEQYF; cdr3_nt: TGTGCCAGCAGCCCGGACAGGGGGGCTTACCATACCTACGAGCAGTACTTC
d_call: TRBD1; j_call: TRBJ1-2; clone_size: few; v_call: TRBV5-4; cdr3_length: 16; cdr3_aa: CASSTPPPPGQGGYTF; cdr3_nt: TGTGCCAGCAGCACCCCACCCCCCCCTGGACAGGGGGGCTACACCTTC
d_call: -; j_call: TRBJ1-4; clone_size: -; v_call: TRBV27; cdr3_length: 17; cdr3_aa: CASTYRVGGLANEKLFF; cdr3_nt: TGTGCCAGCACTTACCGGGTGGGGGGGCTGGCTAATGAAAAACTGTTTTTT
d_call: TRBD1; j_call: TRBJ2-5; clone_size: -; v_call: TRBV7-9; cdr3_length: 14; cdr3_aa: CASSLPTGGETQYF; cdr3_nt: TGTGCCAGCAGCTTACCGACAGGGGGCGAGACCCAGTACTTC
d_call: -; j_call: TRBJ2-3; clone_size: -; v_call: TRBV7-3; cdr3_length: 13; cdr3_aa: CASSLTVPDTQYF; cdr3_nt: TGTGCCAGCAGCTTAACTGTACCAGATACGCAGTATTTT
d_call: -; j_call: TRBJ2-6; clone_size: -; v_call: TRBV5-4; cdr3_length: 16; cdr3_aa: CASRISGLSGANVLTF; cdr3_nt: TGTGCCAGCAGGATATCAGGGTTATCTGGGGCCAACGTCCTGACTTTC
d_call: -; j_call: TRBJ2-5; clone_size: -; v_call: TRBV29-1; cdr3_length: 12; cdr3_aa: CSVVMWERTQYF; cdr3_nt: TGCAGCGTTGTCATGTGGGAGCGGACCCAGTACTTC
d_call: -; j_call: TRBJ2-5; clone_size: -; v_call: TRBV5-1; cdr3_length: 16; cdr3_aa: CASSYNADRGGETQYF; cdr3_nt: TGCGCCAGCAGCTATAACGCTGACAGAGGCGGGGAGACCCAGTACTTC
d_call: TRBD1; j_call: TRBJ1-2; clone_size: -; v_call: TRBV4-3; cdr3_length: 15; cdr3_aa: CASSRSDRGSQGYTF; cdr3_nt: TGCGCCAGCAGCCGTTCGGACAGGGGCTCTCAAGGCTACACCTTC
d_call: -; j_call: TRBJ2-5; clone_size: -; v_call: TRBV27; cdr3_length: 11; cdr3_aa: CASRAQETQYF; cdr3_nt: TGTGCCAGCAGAGCCCAAGAGACCCAGTACTTC
d_call: TRBD1; j_call: TRBJ2-7; clone_size: -; v_call: TRBV7-8; cdr3_length: 16; cdr3_aa: CASSSWTGGFPYEQYF; cdr3_nt: TGTGCCAGCAGCTCCTGGACAGGGGGATTTCCCTACGAGCAGTACTTC
d_call: -; j_call: TRBJ1-3; clone_size: -; v_call: TRBV5-1; cdr3_length: 15; cdr3_aa: CASSLGDGGGNTIYF; cdr3_nt: TGCGCCAGCAGCTTAGGGGACGGCGGTGGAAACACCATATATTTT
d_call: -; j_call: TRBJ1-1; clone_size: -; v_call: TRBV6-5; cdr3_length: 15; cdr3_aa: CASRQDDRRRSGAFF; cdr3_nt: TGTGCCAGCAGACAAGACGACAGGCGGCGTTCGGGAGCTTTCTTT
d_call: TRBD2; j_call: TRBJ2-3; clone_size: -; v_call: TRBV9; cdr3_length: 16; cdr3_aa: CASSVGLAGLGDTQYF; cdr3_nt: TGTGCCAGCAGCGTAGGACTAGCGGGGTTGGGGGATACGCAGTATTTT
d_call: -; j_call: TRBJ2-2; clone_size: -; v_call: TRBV29-1; cdr3_length: 14; cdr3_aa: CSVVPQVGTGELFF; cdr3_nt: TGCAGCGTTGTCCCCCAGGTCGGGACAGGGGAGCTGTTTTTT